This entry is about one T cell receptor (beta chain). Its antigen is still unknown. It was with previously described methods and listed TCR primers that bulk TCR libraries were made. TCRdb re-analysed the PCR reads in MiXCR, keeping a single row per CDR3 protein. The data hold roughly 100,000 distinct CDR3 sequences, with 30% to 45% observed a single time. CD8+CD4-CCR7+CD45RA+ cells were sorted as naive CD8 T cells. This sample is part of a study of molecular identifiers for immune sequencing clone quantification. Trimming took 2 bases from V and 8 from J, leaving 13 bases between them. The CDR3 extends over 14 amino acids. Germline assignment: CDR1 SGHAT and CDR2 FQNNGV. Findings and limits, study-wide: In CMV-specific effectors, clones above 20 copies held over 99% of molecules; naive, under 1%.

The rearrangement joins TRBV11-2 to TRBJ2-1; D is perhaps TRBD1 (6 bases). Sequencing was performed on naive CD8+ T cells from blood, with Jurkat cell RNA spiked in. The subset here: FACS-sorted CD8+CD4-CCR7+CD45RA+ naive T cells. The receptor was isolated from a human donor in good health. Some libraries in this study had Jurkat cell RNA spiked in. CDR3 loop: CASSLPRGEDEQFF. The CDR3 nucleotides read TGTGCCAGCAGCTTACCCAGGGGCGAGGATGAGCAGTTCTTC.